The 26 T cell receptor beta chains below come from one sample, sequenced in a study of T cell changes during pregnancy in multiple sclerosis. Generated by immunoSEQ multiplex PCR, the TCRdb table keeps only in-frame clones and is missing some. The sample carries roughly 42,000 clones, 80% to 90% recorded once. The material was CD4+ T cells from peripheral blood mononuclear cells, obtained in the first trimester of pregnancy. All receptors come from a female donor with multiple sclerosis, enrolled in a pregnancy study.

The chain combines TRBV29-1 with TRBJ2-1; 8 positions match TRBD2. This CDR3 contains 14 residues. The J segment lost 2 bases and the V segment lost 5 bases, leaving 5 bases of the junction unmatched. Germline V gene data show CDR1 as SQVTM and CDR2 as ANQGSEA. CDR3 amino acids: CSVLGLAAYNEQFF. CDR3 DNA: TGCAGCGTTCTAGGACTAGCTGCCTACAATGAGCAGTTCTTC.

This chain joins TRBV6-5 and TRBJ1-5; no firm D call. Deletions cut 6 bases from V and 1 base from J, with 13 bases between. Germline V CDR1 and CDR2: MNHEY, SVGAGI. This CDR3 has 15 amino acids. In DNA, the CDR3 is TGTGCCAGCAGGGTAGCCTATAGGAGCAATCAGCCCCAGCATTTT. It codes for CASRVAYRSNQPQHF.

V gene TRBV29-1 combines with J gene TRBJ2-6; unclear D gene. The V end was cut by 3 bases, the J end by 3 bases, with 18 bases between. This CDR3 region has 17 residues. Germline V gene data show CDR1 as SQVTM and CDR2 as ANQGSEA. The DNA for the CDR3 is TGCAGCGTTGACGTAGCCAGCAGAGCTGGTGGGGCCAACGTCCTGACTTTC. This gives the protein CSVDVASRAGGANVLTF.

This chain uses TRBV7-9 with TRBJ2-5, with D maybe TRBD1 (6 bases). The germline gives CDR1 SEHNR, CDR2 FQNEAQ (reference sequence). The V end lost 5 bases, the J end lost 3 bases, and 13 bases lay between the germline ends. The CDR3 covers 14 residues. CDR3 in DNA: TGTGCCAGCAGCAAATACAGGGACGAAGAGACCCAGTACTTC. Protein product: CASSKYRDEETQYF.

The V gene is TRBV15, the J gene TRBJ1-1; D might be TRBD1 (5 bases). Trimming left V 0 bases short and J 4 bases short, with 12 bases between. CDR3 length: 15 residues. Germline CDR1 is LNHNV and CDR2 is YYDKDF (reference sequence). CDR3 protein: CATSRERVGVTEAFF. DNA of the CDR3: TGTGCCACCAGCAGAGAAAGGGTAGGGGTCACTGAAGCTTTCTTT.

This chain joins TRBV7-2 and TRBJ2-1; D perhaps matches TRBD2 (6 bases). The CDR3 spans 13 residues. Germline V gene sequence: CDR1 SGHTA, CDR2 FQGNSA. The V end lost 0 bases, the J end lost 10 bases, and 10 bases lay between the germline ends. In nucleotides, the CDR3 is TGTGCCAGCAGCTTAGCGCAAACTAGCGAGCAGTTCTTC. This sequence encodes CASSLAQTSEQFF.

The rearrangement joins TRBV4-3 to TRBJ2-2, with 9 bases fitting TRBD1. The germline V gene encodes CDR1 LGHNA and CDR2 YSLEER. The V segment lost 0 bases and the J segment 6 bases; nucleotides outside the gene matches: 5. The CDR3 has 16 residues. CDR3 coding DNA: TGCGCCAGCAGCCAAGATGGACAGGGGTGGGCCGGGGAGCTGTTTTTT. It is translated as CASSQDGQGWAGELFF.

The genes are TRBV4-3 and TRBJ2-2, with TRBD1 matching 8 bases. The germline V gene has CDR1 LGHNA and CDR2 YSLEER. CDR3 length equals 14 residues. Trimming cost V 9 bases and J 6 bases; bases outside gene matches: 9. CDR3 residues: CASDRLQGAGELFF. CDR3 sequence (DNA): TGCGCCAGTGACAGACTACAGGGGGCCGGGGAGCTGTTTTTT.

The chain is built from TRBV29-1 and TRBJ1-2; the D is unclear. CDR3 size: 12 residues. The V and J ends lost 7 bases and 5 bases respectively, with 14 bases between them. CDR1 SQVTM and CDR2 ANQGSEA come from the germline V gene. The CDR3 is CSAYGIQYGYTF. The CDR3 nucleotides are TGCAGCGCATATGGTATACAATATGGCTACACCTTC. The complete variable domain, with remaining parts taken from reference TRBV29-1 and TRBJ1-2, reads SAVISQKPSRDICQRGTSLTIQCQVDSQVTMMFWYRQQPGQSLTLIATANQGSEATYESGFVIDKFPISRPNLTFSTLTVSNMSPEDSSIYLCSAYGIQYGYTFGSGTRLTVV.

The chain has TRBV7-2 and TRBJ1-2; 7 bases agree with TRBD1. The V and J ends lost 5 bases and 8 bases, in that order; junction bases with no gene match: 11. The V gene's germline CDR1 is SGHTA and CDR2 FQGNSA. The CDR3 totals 14 residues. CDR3 loop: CASSNKLGQIGYTF. CDR3 nucleotides: TGTGCCAGCAGCAATAAATTGGGACAGATCGGCTACACCTTC. Filled out from reference TRBV7-2 and TRBJ1-2, the complete variable domain reads GAGVSQSPSNKVTEKGKDVELRCDPISGHTALYWYRQSLGQGLEFLIYFQGNSAPDKSGLPSDRFSAERTGGSVSTLTIQRTQQEDSAVYLCASSNKLGQIGYTFGSGTRLTVV.

V usage is TRBV29-1 and J usage is TRBJ2-5, with a weak D call TRBD1 (6 bases). V was shortened by 4 bases and J by 3 bases, with 24 bases between the two germline ends. From germline, CDR1 is SQVTM and CDR2 ANQGSEA. The CDR3 is 17 residues long. The CDR3 DNA reads as TGCAGCGTTGGAGTCCCGGGACACGGACTGGAAGAAGAGACCCAGTACTTC. Translation: CSVGVPGHGLEEETQYF.

V gene TRBV5-4 combines with J gene TRBJ2-1; 15 bases match TRBD2. V was pared by 5 bases and J by 3 bases, with 9 bases of the junction left unmatched. The CDR3 loop spans 18 amino acids. Germline CDR1 is SGHNT and CDR2 is YYREEE (reference sequence). The CDR3 sequence is CASRPGLAGGGGYNEQFF. The CDR3 DNA is TGTGCCAGCAGACCGGGACTAGCGGGAGGAGGGGGCTACAATGAGCAGTTCTTC.

The chain couples TRBV4-3 to TRBJ2-6, with TRBD2 identical over 7 bases. Trimming at V came to 0 bases and at J to 0 bases, leaving 5 bases not matched to a gene. The CDR3 extends over 18 amino acids. From germline, CDR1 is LGHNA and CDR2 YSLEER. Here the CDR3 reads CASSQDWGGVSGANVLTF. In DNA, the CDR3 is TGCGCCAGCAGCCAAGATTGGGGGGGTGTCTCTGGGGCCAACGTCCTGACTTTC.

The chain has TRBV27 and TRBJ2-1, with TRBD2 as a possible D gene (5 bases). Germline-derived CDR1 and CDR2 are MNHEY and SMNVEV (reference sequence). The V end lost 2 bases, the J end lost 1 base, and 15 bases lay between the germline ends. The CDR3 is made up of 17 amino acids. As DNA, the CDR3 is TGTGCCAGCAGTTTACTCGGTGATAGGAGGTCCTACAATGAGCAGTTCTTC. It encodes CASSLLGDRRSYNEQFF.

The chain recombines TRBV2 with TRBJ2-5; D remains unclear. Gene TRBJ2-7 matches the end of the DNA better, so the J call may be wrong. Germline V gives CDR1 SNHLY, CDR2 FYNNEI. This CDR3 is 12 amino acids long. CDR3 amino acids: CASTGDSHEQYF. In nucleotides, the CDR3 is TGTGCCAGCACCGGTGATTCTCACGAGCAGTACTTC.

The chain carries TRBV11-2 and TRBJ2-5; TRBD2 matches at 10 bases. This CDR3 has 17 amino acids. J lost 2 bases, V lost 5 bases, and 11 bases had no gene match. Germline V gene data show CDR1 as SGHAT and CDR2 as FQNNGV. CDR3 loop: CASSLPTGLANQETQYF. CDR3 bases: TGTGCCAGCAGCCTCCCCACGGGACTAGCGAATCAAGAGACCCAGTACTTC.

J is TRBJ2-7 and V is TRBV11-3; D is perhaps TRBD2 (5 bases). The CDR3 is 13 residues long. Trimming left V 1 base short and J 4 bases short, with 8 bases between. Germline loops: CDR1 SGHNT, CDR2 YENEEA. The CDR3 nucleotides are TGTGCCAGCAGCTTAGTTCGGGGATACGAGCAGTACTTC. It translates to CASSLVRGYEQYF.

V and J are TRBV7-2 and TRBJ1-1; TRBD1 matches at 7 bases. The CDR3 runs 12 residues. The V gene's germline CDR1 is SGHTA and CDR2 FQGNSA. V lost 8 bases, J lost 4 bases, and 4 bases stayed unmatched. DNA of the CDR3: TGTGCCAGCGTCAGGGGGGTCACTGAAGCTTTCTTT. This sequence encodes CASVRGVTEAFF.

The chain carries TRBV29-1 and TRBJ2-6; 10 bases agree with TRBD2. Germline CDR1 is SQVTM and CDR2 is ANQGSEA. This CDR3 comprises 16 residues. Trimming cost V 4 bases and J 3 bases; bases outside gene matches: 6. The CDR3 DNA reads as TGCAGCGTTGGGGTAGCGGGAGGCTTTGGGGCCAACGTCCTGACTTTC. Translated, it gives CSVGVAGGFGANVLTF.

The genes are TRBV30 and TRBJ1-2; D may be TRBD1 (5 bases). Looked up from germline, CDR1 is GTSNPN and CDR2 is SVGIG (reference sequence). V was shortened by 0 bases and J by 7 bases, with 15 bases between the two germline ends. CDR3 length: 14 amino acids. The CDR3 DNA follows: TGTGCCTGGAGTGTAGGGTGGGGGGGGATTGGCTACACCTTC. It specifies CAWSVGWGGIGYTF.

This clone occurred once. The V gene is TRBV19, the J gene TRBJ2-1; the D gene is possibly TRBD2 (6 bases). The germline V gene encodes CDR1 LNHDA and CDR2 SQIVND (reference sequence). V lost 2 bases and J lost 3, with 14 bases in between. The CDR3 consists of 16 residues. Written as DNA, the CDR3 is TGTGCCAGTAGTATAAGGTCGGCGGGACTCTACAATGAGCAGTTCTTC. Translation: CASSIRSAGLYNEQFF.

The J gene is TRBJ2-5, the V gene TRBV27, with D perhaps TRBD1 (5 bases). V lost 6 bases, J lost 3 bases, and 17 bases lay in between. CDR1 is MNHEY and CDR2 is SMNVEV in the germline V gene (reference sequence). The CDR3 spans 15 residues. The CDR3 bases are TGTGCCAGCAGACCAAGTCCCCCCAGGGAAGAGACCCAGTACTTC. It encodes CASRPSPPREETQYF.

This chain joins TRBV4-3 and TRBJ2-1, with D hard to call. V was pared by 0 bases and J by 0 bases, with 15 bases between. Germline-derived CDR1 and CDR2 are LGHNA and YSLEER. This CDR3 region has 18 residues. This CDR3 reads CASSQDPQRYSSYNEQFF. DNA for the CDR3: TGCGCCAGCAGCCAAGATCCCCAGCGTTATAGCTCCTACAATGAGCAGTTCTTC.

Regarding this clone: The junction does not match germline at one end; this may be a read error. The chain uses TRBV7-7 and TRBJ2-1, with 9 bases identical to TRBD2. CDR1 SSHAT and CDR2 FNYEAQ come from the germline V gene (reference sequence). The CDR3 is 16 amino acids. CDR3 coding DNA: TGTGCTAGCAGCTTAAACGCGGGAGGGGTCTACAATGAGCAGTTCTTC. This codes for CASSLNAGGVYNEQFF.

This rearrangement joins TRBV6-5 to TRBJ1-2, with 7 bases that match TRBD1. With V trimmed by 4 bases and J by 8 bases, 4 bases remained unmatched. This CDR3 is 12 amino acids long. Looked up from germline, CDR1 is MNHEY and CDR2 is SVGAGI. The CDR3 is CASSFRQGGYTF. CDR3 bases: TGTGCCAGCAGTTTCAGACAGGGCGGCTACACCTTC.

This rearrangement joins TRBV9 to TRBJ2-3, with D possibly matching TRBD1 (6 bases). The germline gives CDR1 SGDLS, CDR2 YYNGEE. CDR3 length equals 13 residues. The ends were cut back, 4 bases at V and 5 bases at J, with 11 bases in the middle. CDR3 in DNA: TGTGCCAGCAGCCTCCGGACAGAAGATACGCAGTATTTT. Encoded protein: CASSLRTEDTQYF.